The present entry profiles one TCR beta chain with its context. The antigen is unknown. The entry originates in a study of cytomegalovirus exposure and HLA in healthy donors. Study-wide background: Genotyping of roughly 400 donors showed that about 84% belonged to the Caucasian-associated ancestry cluster. Study-wide points: Later findings reportedly placed an Asian-associated ancestry cluster below the approximately 670-donor mean for N-insertions.

Samples came from healthy bone marrow donors. The CDR3 has 15 residues. Germline-derived CDR1 and CDR2 are MNHEY and SMNVEV (reference sequence). The V gene end was trimmed by 9 bases and the J gene end by 0 bases; junction bases not matched to a gene: 10. PCR amplification relied on 60 Vbeta primers (plus 13 Jbeta primers). Profiled with immunoSEQ multiplex PCR; TCRdb holds only in-frame clones, not every one. The sample records about 230,000 clones, about 89% being singletons. V usage is TRBV27 and J usage is TRBJ1-1, with TRBD1 identical over 7 bases. Sample: PBMCs. The receptor's source is a young woman in good health and CMV-seronegative. CDR3 residues: CASREEGAVNTEAFF. The CDR3 DNA sequence: TGTGCCAGTAGGGAGGAGGGGGCGGTGAACACTGAAGCTTTCTTT.